This T cell receptor (beta chain) was identified in a study of cytomegalovirus exposure and HLA in healthy donors (dated by TCRdb to between 2016 and 2019). Looking at the study overall: An earlier analysis of about 530 of the donors reported around 280 Gb of sequence data and 95 million to 140 million unique TCR beta sequences obtained from 180 million or so T cells. The T cell repertoires of 670 or so subjects were profiled by immunosequencing and related to cytomegalovirus serostatus. Among about 370 genotyped donors of the cohort, an average of approximately 200,000 unique TCR beta nucleotide sequences was sequenced per donor, of which about 19% were non-productive. A separate validation cohort of about 110 different subjects was used in addition to the approximately 640-subject first cohort. Rather than drawing on any new phenotypic data, the later analysis identified candidate immune exposures from TCR beta sequences and the way those sequences occurred across donors. The number of typed donors differed by locus: about 620-630 for A, B, C, DRB1 and DQB1; 500 to 550 for DQA1; roughly 600 for DPA1; and around 450 for DPB1. High-throughput TCR immunosequencing, statistical association of individual TCRs with disease status, and machine learning were combined to predict cytomegalovirus infection status. The aim of the study was to test whether cataloging public T cell receptors could identify signatures of past pathogen exposure. Genome-wide SNP genotypes for about three fifths of the 666 donors were used in a later genetic analysis, which treated that subset as a discovery cohort. Donor age, sex, ethnicity and CMV serostatus were compiled alongside the repertoire data. A later analysis re-examined previously published TCR beta repertoires from roughly 720 donors and added high-resolution HLA genotyping to investigate patterns of TCR occurrence. Class I and class II HLA loci were covered by the typing at four-digit resolution. Every discovery cohort repertoire had been produced on one sequencing platform. Four to six DR-DQ haplotypes were handled as single units for association and clustering because linkage in the cohort was strong. Among the approximately 430 genotyped donors, approximately 76% belonged to the genetic ancestry cluster associated with self-reported Caucasian donors. An earlier analysis of around 580 of the donors used high-throughput TCR beta sequencing to judge whether each TCR beta V gene segment behaved as functional or pseudogenic. Roughly 300 gigabases of sequencing data and tens of millions of unique TCR sequences were included in an early release covering around 650 HLA-typed donors.

The cohort consisted of 600 to 700 healthy bone marrow donors. At the time of sampling, every cohort member was nominally healthy, though immune exposures that went unrecorded were likely present. The donor tested CMV seronegative, placing the donor among the 350 to 400 seronegative members of the cohort. A peripheral blood sample was collected from each donor, and TCR beta sequencing was performed on peripheral blood mononuclear cells. The Qiagen DNeasy Blood Extraction Kit was used to extract genomic DNA from the blood cell samples. CDR1 and CDR2 (SGHTA, FQGTGA) derive from the germline V gene. Trimming removed 0 bases from V and 3 bases from J, leaving 12 bases between the germline ends. The CDR3, from cysteine to phenylalanine, totals 16 residues. The only DNA kept is the CDR3, 48 bases in frame from the first base. Note on this clone: It has no known antigen specificity. It has no much larger one-base neighbor in the sample; base qualities were not kept.

The investigation overall reported the following: Broadly in line with IMGT annotations, most TCR beta V segments showed up in productive rearrangements about 87% or about 30% of the time in an earlier analysis of several hundred of the donors. In the study, around 160 TCR beta chains were listed as associated with cytomegalovirus. In a later analysis, some 18,000 TCR beta sequences were associated with specific HLA alleles at a false discovery rate of 0.05. In a later analysis, HLA-associated TCR beta chains were found to be more clonally expanded and to have lower generation probabilities than equally common non-associated chains. In vitro tests confirmed that a few of the cytomegalovirus-associated TCR beta chains recognize cytomegalovirus antigens. The only immune exposure information available for the cohort was CMV serostatus. Strong co-occurrence of HLA alleles, especially DR and DQ, made assigning TCR associations to individual alleles difficult. An association between a missense DCLRE1C variant and V-gene and J-gene trimming of TCR beta chains was found in a later genetic analysis and replicated in an independent cohort. The classifier was reported to diagnose cytomegalovirus status with high specificity and sensitivity in both the original and validation cohorts. A later analysis found that TCR association rates varied across HLA loci, with DRB1 alleles showing the most associated TCRs and HLA-C alleles the fewest. A later analysis reported that several top co-occurrence clusters appeared linked to parvovirus B19, influenza, CMV and Epstein-Barr virus. Presence/absence analyses assumed roughly uniform sequencing depth across donors, an assumption that may not hold. The authors suggested that the approach could potentially be generalized to other disease states and immunological phenotypes. Because counts were too low, under 20 rarely observed V segments, including chromosome 9 orphons, were left out of the earlier analysis of some 600 of the donors. Some IMGT-functional V segments, including TRBV6-2 and TRBV6-3, could not be told apart with the 87-base-pair reads, so those segments were excluded. A further reported finding was that TCR beta sequences accurately predicted the HLA-A and HLA-B alleles for most subjects in the first cohort. HLA typing was unavailable for some donors at each locus, so association tests used only the typed subset. A cluster of highly shared sequence variants was judged likely to represent a technical artifact of the sequencing pipeline. In this cohort, only TCR beta chains were sequenced, and detectable features were limited by the absence of alpha or paired-chain data. Most CMV-associated TCR beta chains appeared to be HLA-restricted in a later analysis, and the HLA associations seemed to be driven largely by CMV exposure. Correlated functional status among segregating V segments might be attributable to linkage disequilibrium, but an unknown experimental factor could not be ruled out. Most TCR sequences were observed very rarely across donors, whereas some public TCRs were present in many individuals. A later genetic analysis reported fewer N-insertions in productive TCRs among donors in an Asian-associated ancestry cluster than the roughly 670-donor mean.

The method behind the library was the immunoSEQ multiplex PCR assay. For the multiplex PCR, a mixture combining 60 forward primers for TCR Vbeta segments and 13 reverse primers for TCR Jbeta segments was used. The CDR3 region of rearranged TCR beta genes was amplified from genomic DNA by a multiplex PCR assay. Amplified TCR beta libraries were sequenced as 87-base-pair reads on the Illumina HiSeq System. Per the original workflow: In a later analysis, tens of millions of unique TCR beta chains were counted across the 500 to 850 repertoires, and roughly 11 million of these chains were shared by at least two donors. Raw reads were error-corrected and collapsed into unique sequences by a nearest-neighbor algorithm in which closely related sequences were merged to remove PCR and sequencing errors. Alignment of CDR3 sequences to IMGT reference sequences was used to assign V, D and J gene segments. Each retained sequence needed at least a six-nucleotide match to both a V gene segment and a J gene segment. A rearrangement counted as productive if the CDR3 had no stop codons and remained in frame with V and J, and every other rearrangement counted as non-productive. Following IMGT convention, CDR3 was defined as the stretch from the second conserved V-encoded cysteine up to the conserved J-encoded phenylalanine. The earlier analysis of about 610 of the donors excluded sequences that lacked an unambiguous match to a single V gene segment. An earlier analysis of several hundred of the donors called V segments functional above 56.7% productive rearrangements and segregating when the between-donor standard deviation exceeded 5%. A statistical classification framework was built for diagnosing cytomegalovirus status from the catalog of TCR beta chain sequences. In a later analysis, V and J genes were assigned by comparing TCR nucleotide sequences against IMGT/GENE-DB human TR gene sequences. Using the TCRdist pipeline, a later analysis assigned CDR3 sequences along with most-parsimonious VDJ recombination scenarios. A later analysis defined each TCR beta chain by its CDR3 amino acid sequence plus V-gene family, and excluded reads lacking a unique V-gene family. As a way to deal with suspected cross-contamination and a sequencing artifact, a later analysis dropped approximately 590 nucleotide sequences that were highly shared and had low generation probability. A later analysis calculated a clonal expansion index for each public chain from normalized within-repertoire ranks of inferred template counts. Generation probabilities in a later analysis came from a VDJ recombination model fitted to out-of-frame rearrangements, and those results were checked against IGoR. Hypergeometric tests were used in a later analysis to score TCR-TCR, TCR-HLA and TCR-CMV co-occurrence, with a repertoire-size bias correction applied to the TCR pairs. To estimate false discovery rates, a later analysis permuted the HLA or CMV assignments 20 times. In a later analysis, co-occurring TCRs were grouped using DBSCAN, and TCRdist sequence similarity was added for clustering within HLA-allele-positive subsets. Co-occurrence clustering excluded repertoires with fewer than 30,000 or more than 120,000 public chains, plus five with anomalous nucleotide sharing. Drawn from immuneACCESS, this table holds only the in-frame rearrangements with V and J called that TCRdb kept. Clones are partly lost; checked studies trace under half to an unresolved V gene and leave the rest unexplained. V, J and clone size are those of that table, while D and trimming were read from the DNA. The sample has 100,000 or so clones on record, 75% to 85% of them singletons. 6.1% of the sample is held by the ten biggest clonotypes.

Sequenced: PBMCs. The chain is encoded by TRBV7-3 joined to TRBJ2-1, and possibly TRBD1, on 6 matching bases. This clonotype was obtained from a man aged 18 to 29 in good health and CMV-seronegative. The nucleotide sequence reads as follows: TGTGCCAGCAGCTTAACCTCAGGGGCCTACTACAATGAGCAGTTCTTC. Its protein reads: CASSLTSGAYYNEQFF.